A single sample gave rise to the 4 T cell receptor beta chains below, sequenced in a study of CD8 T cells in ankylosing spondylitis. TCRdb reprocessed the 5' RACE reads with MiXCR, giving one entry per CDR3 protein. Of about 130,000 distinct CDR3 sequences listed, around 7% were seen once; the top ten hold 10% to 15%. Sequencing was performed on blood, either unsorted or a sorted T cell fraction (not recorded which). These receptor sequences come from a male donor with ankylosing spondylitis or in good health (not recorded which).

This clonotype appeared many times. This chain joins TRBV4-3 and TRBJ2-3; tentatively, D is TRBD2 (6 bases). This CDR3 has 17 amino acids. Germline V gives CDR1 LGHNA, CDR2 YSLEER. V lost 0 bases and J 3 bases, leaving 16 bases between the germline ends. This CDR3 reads CASSQDLPAGPTDTQYF. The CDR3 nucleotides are TGCGCCAGCAGCCAAGATCTCCCAGCGGGTCCAACAGATACGCAGTATTTT.

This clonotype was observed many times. CDR3 coding DNA: TGTGCCAGCAGCTTAGGGGACCCCCAGGATACGCAGTATTTT. As protein: CASSLGDPQDTQYF. The chain recombines TRBV7-8 with TRBJ2-3; the D call may be TRBD1 or TRBD2 (5 bases each). Germline V gene sequence: CDR1 SGHVS, CDR2 FQNEAQ. This CDR3 spans 14 amino acids. Between the trimmed V and J ends, which lost 1 base and 6 bases, there was a span of 11 bases.

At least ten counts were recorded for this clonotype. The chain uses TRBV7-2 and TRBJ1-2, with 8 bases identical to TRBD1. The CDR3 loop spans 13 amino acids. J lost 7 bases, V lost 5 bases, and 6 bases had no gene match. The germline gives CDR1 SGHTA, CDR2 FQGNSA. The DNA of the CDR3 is TGTGCCAGCAGCCTAGACAGGGGCCGTGGCTACACCTTC. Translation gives CASSLDRGRGYTF. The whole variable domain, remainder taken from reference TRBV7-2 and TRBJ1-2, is GAGVSQSPSNKVTEKGKDVELRCDPISGHTALYWYRQSLGQGLEFLIYFQGNSAPDKSGLPSDRFSAERTGGSVSTLTIQRTQQEDSAVYLCASSLDRGRGYTFGSGTRLTVV.

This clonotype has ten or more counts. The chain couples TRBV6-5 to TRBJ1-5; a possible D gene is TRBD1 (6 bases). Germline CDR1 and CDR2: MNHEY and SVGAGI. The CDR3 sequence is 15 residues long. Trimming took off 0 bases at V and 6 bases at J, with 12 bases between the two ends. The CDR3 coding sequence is TGTGCCAGCAGTTACTCGTCTACAGGGCCTCAGCCCCAGCATTTT. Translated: CASSYSSTGPQPQHF.